This T cell receptor (beta chain) was profiled in a study of CXCR3-negative and CXCR3-positive naive CD8 T cells. General study findings and limits: The study found that naive CXCR3-negative and CXCR3-positive cells shared TRBV-TRBJ usage, while memory cells differed.

UMI-labeled TRB cDNA libraries were prepared by 5' RACE. TCRdb re-called the 5' RACE reads; every CDR3 protein appears as one record, without DNA. Its listing shows about 130,000 distinct CDR3 sequences. In regard to this clonotype: The antigen remains unidentified.

Material for sequencing was naive CXCR3- CD8+ T cells from blood. Regarding subset: CD45RO-CCR7+CD27+CD95- naive CD8+ T cells lacking CXCR3 (TNR3-). The receptor comes from a human donor in good health. Some clones in this sample may be carry-over from other donors' samples.

CDR3 region: CASSLGQTTTNEKLFF. J is TRBJ1-4 and V is TRBV5-1; TCRdb lists TRBD1, though no DNA is available to test this call. Germline CDR1 and CDR2: SGHRS and YFSETQ. The CDR3 contains 16 residues.